This entry features one TCR beta chain sequence. In the authors' workflow: Amplifying reference gene primers gave estimates of nucleated cell counts. The data were produced by immunoSEQ multiplex PCR, yet TCRdb's version contains in-frame clones alone and is incomplete. V, J and clone size are taken as reported in that table, and D and trimming were inferred from the DNA itself. The sample yields more than 45,000 clones, approximately 84% seen once. This specimen belongs to a study of blood T cell repertoires in COVID-19. Study information: The samples span acute and convalescent COVID-19 from the United States, Italy and Spain. T cells, B-cell-depleted T cells, or PBMCs supplied cDNA or gDNA.

This CDR3 has 15 residues. V was shortened by 4 bases and J by 0 bases, with 9 bases between the two germline ends. From germline, CDR1 is MGHRA and CDR2 YSYEKL. The chain recombines TRBV4-1 with TRBJ1-4; the D gene is possibly TRBD1 (5 bases). This TCR came from a woman older than 75 with COVID-19, enrolled during active disease. Sequenced sample: peripheral blood. The DNA of the CDR3 is TGCGCCAGCAGCCTACAGGCGGCAACTAATGAAAAACTGTTTTTT. This sequence encodes CASSLQAATNEKLFF.